These T cell receptor beta chains were read from a single sample in a study of graft-versus-host responses after intestinal transplantation. This table comes from immunoSEQ multiplex PCR, and its TCRdb copy is limited to in-frame clones, with some not included. The table includes under 150,000 clones, approximately 92% detected once. The antigens of these receptors remain unknown. The input for sequencing was unstimulated CD4+ T cells sorted from spleen or lymph node cells, taken before intestinal transplant. The receptors derive from a human donor who received an intestinal transplant. Both conserved end residues are part of each CDR3. The D gene is left open where the match is weak. Size values are once, few and many counts, or a class for expanded clones, and some rows have none.

NA	TRBV7-6	NA	TRBJ2-5	TGTGCCAGCAGCTCCTTGGGCGGCTCAGAGACCCAGTACTTC	CASSSLGGSETQYF
NA	TRBV5-6	TRBD1	TRBJ2-1	TGTGCCAGCAGCCGATCTGCCGGGACAGATGTATACAATGAGCAGTTCTTC	CASSRSAGTDVYNEQFF
NA	TRBV11-2	NA	TRBJ2-3	TGTGCCAGCAGCTCCCGGGCCGCACAAGATACGCAGTATTTT	CASSSRAAQDTQYF
NA	TRBV5-1	NA	TRBJ2-5	TGCGCCAGCAGCTTAGGCAGGAACCAAGAGACCCAGTACTTC	CASSLGRNQETQYF
NA	TRBV5-1	NA	TRBJ1-6	TGCGCCAGCAGCTTGGAGGGCAGGGGTTATAATTCACCCCTCCACTTT	CASSLEGRGYNSPLHF
NA	TRBV9	NA	TRBJ2-1	TGTGCCAGCAGCGCCTCTTCTAAATGGGAGCAGTTCTTC	CASSASSKWEQFF
NA	TRBV7-6	NA	TRBJ1-6	TGTGCCAGCAGCTTAGAGATGAATTCACCCCTCCACTTT	CASSLEMNSPLHF
NA	TRBV11-3	NA	TRBJ2-3	TGTGCCAGCAGCCCCTCGACAGGGAGGACAGATACGCAGTATTTT	CASSPSTGRTDTQYF
NA	TRBV6-6	NA	TRBJ1-2	TGTGCCAGCACCTTCGGGCCGCAGGGGACGTATGGCTACACCTTC	CASTFGPQGTYGYTF
NA	TRBV6-4	TRBD1	TRBJ2-4	TGTGCCAGCAGTGCGGGACAGGGAACCATTCAGTACTTC	CASSAGQGTIQYF
NA	TRBV5-1	TRBD1	TRBJ2-1	TGCGCCAGCAGCTATGGGGACAGATACAATGAGCAGTTCTTC	CASSYGDRYNEQFF
NA	TRBV13	NA	TRBJ2-4	TGTGCCAGCAGCTCAAATCAAATTCAGTACTTC	CASSSNQIQYF
NA	TRBV19	NA	TRBJ1-2	TGTGCCAGTAGTGCCGGGGAGGTTTACTATGGCTACACCTTC	CASSAGEVYYGYTF
NA	TRBV4-2	NA	TRBJ2-5	TGTGCCAGCAGCCAAGATCGCGGGGGCGTGGAGACCCAGTACTTC	CASSQDRGGVETQYF
once	TRBV6-5	NA	TRBJ2-2	TGTGCCAGCAGGCAAACGATCGGGGAGCTGTTTTTT	CASRQTIGELFF